The clone carrying this T cell receptor (beta chain) was picked up a small number of times. The assay was immunoSEQ multiplex PCR, and TCRdb's table has in-frame clones only and misses some. The profile shows some 320,000 clones, 90% of them singletons. The V gene's germline CDR1 is LGHDT and CDR2 YNNKEL (reference sequence). This CDR3 contains 18 residues. The junction had 6 bases not matched to a gene; V was cut back by 3 bases and J by 0 bases. This entry is derived from a study of blood T cell repertoires in COVID-19. The sequenced sample consisted of PBMCs or T cells enriched from blood (not recorded which). V and J are TRBV3-1 (or the pseudogene TRBV3-2) and TRBJ2-6, with 9 positions matching TRBD1. The receptor was derived from a woman aged 25 to 39 who had been exposed to COVID-19. This CDR3 reads CASSQLGQGRSGANVLTF. CDR3 nucleotide sequence: TGTGCCAGCAGCCAGCTGGGACAGGGCCGCTCTGGGGCCAACGTCCTGACTTTC.